This T cell receptor beta chain was documented in a study of blood T cell repertoires in COVID-19. On the study more broadly: Material from acute and convalescent COVID-19 was sourced from the United States, Italy and Spain. From T cells, B-cell-depleted T cells, or PBMCs came the material, which was cDNA or gDNA.

CDR3 length: 14 amino acids. Germline assignment: CDR1 PRHDT and CDR2 FYEKMQ (reference sequence). The V and J ends lost 5 bases and 1 base, in that order; junction bases with no gene match: 2. Sequencing used immunoSEQ multiplex PCR; TCRdb keeps in-frame clones, though not all of them. Of approximately 280,000 clones listed, about 89% are singletons. Sequencing was done on a sample of peripheral blood. This rearrangement joins TRBV13 to TRBJ2-3; 8 bases are a match to TRBD2. This TCR was sampled from a man aged 40-55 years with acute or convalescent COVID-19. The CDR3 nucleotides read TGTGCCAGCAGCCGGGAGGGGGGCACAGATACGCAGTATTTT. Translation: CASSREGGTDTQYF.